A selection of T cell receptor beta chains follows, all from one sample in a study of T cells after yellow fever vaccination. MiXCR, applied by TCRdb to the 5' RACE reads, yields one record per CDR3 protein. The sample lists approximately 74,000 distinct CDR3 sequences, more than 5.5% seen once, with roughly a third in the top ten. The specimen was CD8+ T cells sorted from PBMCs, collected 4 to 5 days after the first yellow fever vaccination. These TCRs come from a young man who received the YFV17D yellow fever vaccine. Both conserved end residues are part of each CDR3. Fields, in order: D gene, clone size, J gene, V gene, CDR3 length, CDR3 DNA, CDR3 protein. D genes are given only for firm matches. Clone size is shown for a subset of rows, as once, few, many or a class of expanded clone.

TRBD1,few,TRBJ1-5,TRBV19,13,TGTGCCAGTGAACCACAGGGGAATCAGCCCCAGCATTTT,CASEPQGNQPQHF
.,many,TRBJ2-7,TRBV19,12,TGTGCCAGTAGTATCCAGGGGAACGAGCAGTACTTC,CASSIQGNEQYF
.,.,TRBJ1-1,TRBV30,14,TGTGCCTGGAGTGTGGGGGCAGTGAACACTGAAGCTTTCTTT,CAWSVGAVNTEAFF
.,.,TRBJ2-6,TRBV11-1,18,TGTGCCAGCAGCTTTGGTTCCCAGGGGACCTCTGGGGCCAACGTCCTGACTTTC,CASSFGSQGTSGANVLTF
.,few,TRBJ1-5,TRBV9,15,TGTGCCAGCAGCGTGGTCAGAGAAAGGGTTCAGCCCCAGCATTTT,CASSVVRERVQPQHF
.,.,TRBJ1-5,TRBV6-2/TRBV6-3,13,TGTGCCAGCACCAAAGACAGGAGTCAGCCCCAGCATTTT,CASTKDRSQPQHF
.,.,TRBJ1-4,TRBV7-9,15,TGTGCCAGCAGCCCCCAGTCCATCCCAGGGGAAAAACTGTTTTTT,CASSPQSIPGEKLFF
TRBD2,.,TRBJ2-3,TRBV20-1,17,TGCAGTGCTAGAGAGGCCTTAGGACTAGCGGGGACAGATACGCAGTATTTT,CSAREALGLAGTDTQYF
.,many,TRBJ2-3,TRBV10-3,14,TGTGCCATCCGGGGGAGCCGGCGGTCAGATACGCAGTATTTT,CAIRGSRRSDTQYF
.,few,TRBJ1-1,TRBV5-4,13,TGTGCCAGCAGTGCTTGGGGTTTCACTGAAGCTTTCTTT,CASSAWGFTEAFF
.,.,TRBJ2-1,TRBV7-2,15,TGTGCCAGCAGCTCCGCGGGACAGACTACAAGTGAGCAGTTCTTC,CASSSAGQTTSEQFF
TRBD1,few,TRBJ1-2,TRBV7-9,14,TGTGCCAGCAGCTTACCCGGGACAGGCTATGGCTACACCTTC,CASSLPGTGYGYTF